This passage covers 23 T cell receptor beta chains from one sample sequenced in a study of blood T cell repertoires in COVID-19. The assay was immunoSEQ multiplex PCR, and TCRdb's table has in-frame clones only and misses some. In the table there are around 300,000 clones, nearly 90% of which are singletons. Sequenced sample: PBMCs or T cells enriched from blood (not recorded which). The receptors come from a woman in her twenties or thirties who had recovered from COVID-19.

This chain uses TRBV18 with TRBJ2-1; 11 bases align to TRBD2. This CDR3 contains 19 residues. J was trimmed by 7 bases and V by 3 bases; bases with no gene match: 17. In germline, CDR1 is KGHSH, CDR2 LQKENI. The CDR3 bases are TGTGCCAGCTCACCGAGGACTAGCGGGTTCGCTCGGGATGCTAATGAGCAGTTCTTC. It specifies CASSPRTSGFARDANEQFF.

This chain uses TRBV27 with TRBJ2-7; the match to TRBD1 covers 9 bases. The CDR3 consists of 13 residues. Germline V lookup: CDR1 MNHEY, CDR2 SMNVEV (reference sequence). V shed 6 bases, J shed 3 bases, and the junction held 3 bases outside the gene matches. CDR3 amino acids: CASRRQGDYEQYF. The CDR3, as DNA: TGTGCCAGCAGGAGACAGGGGGACTACGAGCAGTACTTC.

The chain combines TRBV7-6 with TRBJ2-7, with TRBD2 as a possible D gene (5 bases). Germline loops: CDR1 SGHVS, CDR2 FNYEAQ. The V and J ends lost 1 base and 3 bases respectively, with 7 bases between them. The CDR3 length is 13 residues. The CDR3 protein is CASSLGSVYEQYF. The CDR3 DNA follows: TGTGCCAGCAGCTTAGGTAGCGTCTACGAGCAGTACTTC.

The rearrangement joins TRBV28 to TRBJ2-2; possibly TRBD1 for D (5 bases). Trimming shortened V by 9 bases and J by 3 bases, and 14 bases separated the two germline ends. CDR1 is MDHEN, CDR2 SYDVKM, per germline. CDR3 length: 14 amino acids. The CDR3 DNA sequence: TGTGCCAGTAATCCAGGGATATACACCGGGGAGCTGTTTTTT. Translated: CASNPGIYTGELFF. The full variable domain, its missing parts supplied by reference TRBV28 and TRBJ2-2, is DVKVTQSSRYLVKRTGEKVFLECVQDMDHENMFWYRQDPGLGLRLIYFSYDVKMKEKGDIPEGYSVSREKKERFSLILESASTNQTSMYLCASNPGIYTGELFFGEGSRLTVL.

This clone was counted a few times. The genes are TRBV6-5 and TRBJ1-1; 7 positions match TRBD1. This CDR3 is built from 13 residues. The germline CDR1 and CDR2 sequences are MNHEY and SVGAGI. J lost 3 bases, V lost 6 bases, and 4 bases had no gene match. CDR3 region: CASSNRGYTEAFF. The DNA for the CDR3 is TGTGCCAGCAGCAACAGGGGTTACACTGAAGCTTTCTTT.

The V and J genes are TRBV15 and TRBJ2-1; possibly TRBD1 for D (7 bases). This CDR3 spans 15 amino acids. Germline V gene lookup returns CDR1 LNHNV and CDR2 YYDKDF (reference sequence). V was shortened by 1 base and J by 9 bases, with 16 bases between the two germline ends. DNA of the CDR3: TGTGCCACCAGCAGAGGGCAGGGGGGAACTAGTGAGCAGTTCTTC. Encoded protein: CATSRGQGGTSEQFF.

The chain carries TRBV30 and TRBJ1-3; no definite D call. The CDR3 has 13 residues. CDR1 and CDR2 (germline): GTSNPN, SVGIG (reference sequence). The V gene lost 5 bases and the J gene lost 0 bases, with 8 bases spanning the gap. The CDR3 loop is CAWADYSGNTIYF. In nucleotides, the CDR3 is TGTGCCTGGGCTGACTACTCTGGAAACACCATATATTTT.

V is TRBV19 and J is TRBJ2-1; 8 bases match TRBD1. CDR1 LNHDA and CDR2 SQIVND come from the germline V gene (reference sequence). V shed 10 bases, J shed 3 bases, and the junction held 11 bases outside the gene matches. The CDR3 spans 15 residues. The CDR3 spells CATRPGTGDYNEQFF. The DNA for the CDR3 is TGTGCCACCCGGCCCGGGACAGGAGACTACAATGAGCAGTTCTTC.

The gene calls are TRBV7-2 and TRBJ1-1; D unclear. Trimming removed 1 base at V and 2 bases at J, with 8 bases between. CDR1 and CDR2 (germline): SGHTA, FQGNSA. This CDR3 is 14 amino acids long. The CDR3 reads CASSLDPGNTEAFF. The CDR3 DNA reads as TGTGCCAGCAGCTTAGACCCGGGAAACACTGAAGCTTTCTTT.

V gene TRBV2 combines with J gene TRBJ1-1, with TRBD1 as a possible D gene (6 bases). The V gene's germline CDR1 is SNHLY and CDR2 FYNNEI. The CDR3 spans 11 residues. Deletions cut 5 bases from V and 8 bases from J, with 9 bases between. CDR3 nucleotides: TGTGCCAGCAGTTGGACAGCCGAAGCTTTCTTT. This translates into CASSWTAEAFF.

Note on this clone: One end of the junction varies from germline; a read error may be responsible. V and J are TRBV29-1 and TRBJ1-2; D is perhaps TRBD1 (6 bases). Germline V gene sequence: CDR1 SQVTM, CDR2 ANQGSEA. The CDR3 spans 13 residues. CDR3 in amino acids: CSVEDTGIYGYTF. The CDR3 DNA reads TGCAGCGTAGAAGACACAGGGATCTATGGCTACACCTTC.

V usage is TRBV6-5 and J usage is TRBJ1-1; perhaps TRBD1 as D (6 bases). V was shortened by 0 bases and J by 6 bases, with 11 bases between the two germline ends. Germline V lookup: CDR1 MNHEY, CDR2 SVGAGI. The CDR3 spans 14 residues. CDR3 amino acids: CASSYSGGAAEAFF. CDR3 DNA sequence: TGTGCCAGCAGTTACTCGGGGGGGGCGGCTGAAGCTTTCTTT.

The gene calls are TRBV28 and TRBJ1-5, with D uncertain. V was shortened by 2 bases and J by 9 bases, with 20 bases between the two germline ends. Germline CDR1 and CDR2: MDHEN and SYDVKM. The CDR3 runs 16 residues. CDR3 in DNA: TGTGCCAGCAGTTTACACTCAGAGGCCCCCACGGCGCCCCAGCATTTT. Amino acid sequence: CASSLHSEAPTAPQHF.

The chain combines TRBV25-1 with TRBJ1-2; TRBD1 is a possible D gene (5 bases). Between the trimmed V and J ends, which lost 1 base and 0 bases, there was a span of 15 bases. Germline-derived CDR1 and CDR2 are MGHDK and SYGVNS. The CDR3 runs 17 residues. The CDR3 region has the DNA TGTGCCAGCAGTGAATGGGGCCGCTCTCCAGCTAACTATGGCTACACCTTC. Translating gives CASSEWGRSPANYGYTF.

CDR3 sequence (DNA): TGTGCCAGCAGCCAACGGGACACAGATACGCAGTATTTT. It yields the protein CASSQRDTDTQYF. The rearrangement links TRBV4-2 to TRBJ2-3; a weak D match, TRBD2 (5 bases). This CDR3 comprises 13 residues. Trimming took off 2 bases at V and 2 bases at J, with 5 bases between the two ends. Looked up from germline, CDR1 is LGHNA and CDR2 is YNFKEQ.

The chain uses TRBV19 and TRBJ1-3, with 7 bases aligning to TRBD1. Germline assignment: CDR1 LNHDA and CDR2 SQIVND (reference sequence). The CDR3 runs to 14 residues. J lost 0 bases, V lost 5 bases, and 1 base had no gene match. This CDR3 is CASSWDSSGNTIYF. The CDR3 DNA is TGTGCCAGTAGTTGGGACAGCTCTGGAAACACCATATATTTT.

The gene calls are TRBV15 and TRBJ2-3, with 8 bases identical to TRBD1. J lost 0 bases, V lost 3 bases, and 8 bases had no gene match. The CDR3 extends over 17 amino acids. Germline CDR1 and CDR2: LNHNV and YYDKDF (reference sequence). CDR3 coding DNA: TGTGCCACCAGCAGGGATGCGACAGGGGATAGCACAGATACGCAGTATTTT. It translates to CATSRDATGDSTDTQYF.

The chain carries TRBV11-2 and TRBJ1-3; 8 bases match TRBD1. The CDR3 extends over 15 amino acids. The V gene's germline CDR1 is SGHAT and CDR2 FQNNGV. J was trimmed by 0 bases and V by 3 bases; bases with no gene match: 1. This CDR3 reads CASSFGQGSGNTIYF. The CDR3 nucleotides are TGTGCCAGCAGCTTCGGACAGGGCTCTGGAAACACCATATATTTT. Full variable domain (rest looked up from reference TRBV11-2 and TRBJ1-3): EAGVAQSPRYKIIEKRQSVAFWCNPISGHATLYWYQQILGQGPKLLIQFQNNGVVDDSQLPKDRFSAERLKGVDSTLKIQPAKLEDSAVYLCASSFGQGSGNTIYFGEGSWLTVV.

The chain joins TRBV15 to TRBJ2-1; D not resolved. The CDR3 is made up of 18 amino acids. CDR1 is LNHNV and CDR2 is YYDKDF in the germline V gene (reference sequence). Trimming cost V 0 bases and J 3 bases, with 18 bases left between them. This CDR3 reads CATSRDGEAFSLYNEQFF. The CDR3 bases are TGTGCCACCAGCAGAGATGGAGAAGCCTTCTCCCTCTACAATGAGCAGTTCTTC.

This clone was recorded once. An end of the junction does not agree with germline; a read error may underlie this. This chain connects TRBV18 to TRBJ1-5; 8 bases agree with TRBD1. Germline V gene lookup returns CDR1 KGHSH and CDR2 LQKENI. The CDR3 totals 16 residues. The CDR3: CAGSPLLRTGHQPQHF. The DNA of the CDR3 is TGTGCCGGCTCACCTCTGCTCAGGACAGGGCATCAGCCCCAGCATTTT.

J is TRBJ2-7 and V is TRBV28; 9 bases fit TRBD2. The germline V gene encodes CDR1 MDHEN and CDR2 SYDVKM. This CDR3 has 14 amino acids. The V gene end was trimmed by 8 bases and the J gene end by 0 bases; junction bases not matched to a gene: 5. The CDR3 spells CASRLADSSYEQYF. The CDR3 bases are TGTGCCAGCCGACTAGCGGATAGCTCCTACGAGCAGTACTTC.

The chain combines TRBV4-2 with TRBJ2-3; tentative D call: TRBD2 (5 bases). V lost 0 bases and J lost 6, with 10 bases in between. Germline V gene sequence: CDR1 LGHNA, CDR2 YNFKEQ. This CDR3 comprises 14 residues. CDR3 region: CASSQEEAWDTQYF. CDR3 DNA sequence: TGTGCCAGCAGCCAAGAGGAGGCCTGGGATACGCAGTATTTT.

The chain is built from TRBV7-8 and TRBJ2-1, with 10 bases that match TRBD2. V dropped 1 base and J dropped 3; count of bases not matched to a gene: 12. The CDR3 consists of 19 residues. Germline V gene sequence: CDR1 SGHVS, CDR2 FQNEAQ. In DNA, the CDR3 is TGTGCCAGCAGCTTAGTTGGGTTTAGCGGGAGGCCCCACTACAATGAGCAGTTCTTC. It translates to CASSLVGFSGRPHYNEQFF. The whole variable domain, filled in from reference TRBV7-8 and TRBJ2-1, reads GAGVSQSPRYKVAKRGQDVALRCDPISGHVSLFWYQQALGQGPEFLTYFQNEAQLDKSGLPSDRFFAERPEGSVSTLKIQRTQQEDSAVYLCASSLVGFSGRPHYNEQFFGPGTRLTVL.